The 28 T cell receptor beta chains below all came from one sample that was sequenced in a study of blood T cell repertoires in COVID-19. Libraries were prepared by immunoSEQ multiplex PCR; TCRdb keeps only in-frame clonotypes and omits some of them. The top ten clones hold approximately 20% of a sample with about 220,000 clones, approximately 80% of them seen once. Sequenced material: peripheral blood. The receptors come from a man younger than 40 with active or convalescent COVID-19.

As concerns this clone: This specimen includes other DNA sequences encoding the same CDR3. The chain has TRBV6-5 and TRBJ1-2; TRBD1 matches 9 bases. The germline V gene has CDR1 MNHEY and CDR2 SVGAGI. J gave up 8 bases and V 2 bases, and 6 bases lay outside the gene matches. The CDR3 sequence is 14 residues long. CDR3 sequence reads: CASSYTGQGSGYTF. The CDR3 coding sequence is TGTGCCAGCAGTTACACAGGACAGGGGAGCGGCTACACCTTC.

This clone was seen only a few times. This chain links TRBV28 with TRBJ1-1, with D unclear. This CDR3 is 14 amino acids long. In germline, CDR1 is MDHEN, CDR2 SYDVKM. V was clipped by 7 bases and J by 4 bases, with 16 bases between them. The CDR3 loop reads CASKAWGDITEAFF. The CDR3 coding sequence is TGTGCCAGCAAGGCTTGGGGAGATATCACTGAAGCTTTCTTT. Using reference TRBV28 and TRBJ1-1 for the parts outside the CDR3, the full variable domain is DVKVTQSSRYLVKRTGEKVFLECVQDMDHENMFWYRQDPGLGLRLIYFSYDVKMKEKGDIPEGYSVSREKKERFSLILESASTNQTSMYLCASKAWGDITEAFFGQGTRLTVV.

This clone was observed at least ten times. The chain employs TRBV19 and TRBJ1-1, with D maybe TRBD1 (6 bases). CDR1 is LNHDA, CDR2 SQIVND, per germline (reference sequence). This CDR3 has 12 residues. The ends were cut back, 5 bases at V and 5 bases at J, with 9 bases in the middle. CDR3 in amino acids: CASSQGQTEAFF. CDR3 nucleotides: TGTGCCAGTAGTCAGGGGCAGACTGAAGCTTTCTTT.

The chain is built from TRBV6-8 and TRBJ2-7; 8 positions match TRBD2. V lost 6 bases and J lost 3; bases outside the gene matches: 10. This CDR3 region has 15 residues. CDR1 MNHGY and CDR2 SAAAGT come from the germline V gene. For the CDR3, the DNA is TGTGCCAGCAGCTCCAGCGGGAGTTACAGCTACGAGCAGTACTTC. Amino acids: CASSSSGSYSYEQYF.

The chain has TRBV1 and TRBJ2-7; TRBD2 is taken as the D call from the table, unchecked against the DNA. TRBV1 is an annotated pseudogene. CDR3 length: 15 amino acids. The CDR3 loop is CTSAPPGLADYEQYF. CDR3 nucleotides: TGCACCAGCGCCCCACCGGGACTAGCCGACTACGAGCAGTACTTC.

The chain employs TRBV11-2 and TRBJ1-1; D unclear. This CDR3 comprises 14 residues. V was trimmed by 5 bases and J by 1 base, leaving 11 bases between them. Germline loops: CDR1 SGHAT, CDR2 FQNNGV. CDR3 sequence (DNA): TGTGCCAGCAGCGACCTGCAGGAGAACACTGAAGCTTTCTTT. Its translation: CASSDLQENTEAFF.

Comments on this clone: Other DNA sequences in this specimen translate into the identical CDR3. This sequence joins TRBV27 and TRBJ1-5; 10 bases match TRBD1. The CDR3 loop spans 14 amino acids. Germline-derived CDR1 and CDR2 are MNHEY and SMNVEV (reference sequence). The ends lost 6 bases at V and 7 bases at J; junction bases unmatched: 6. The CDR3 bases are TGTGCCAGCAGCAGGGACAGGGGTCACCAGCCCCAGCATTTT. The encoded protein is CASSRDRGHQPQHF.

The CDR3 region is CAWSGPAEGTIGKLFF. Here the CDR3 DNA reads TGTGCCTGGAGTGGCCCTGCGGAGGGGACGATAGGAAAACTGTTTTTT. J is TRBJ1-4 and V is TRBV30; D might be TRBD1 (5 bases). The CDR3 is 16 amino acids. Germline CDR1 GTSNPN, CDR2 SVGIG (reference sequence). The germline V and J ends were trimmed by 1 base and 10 bases, with 22 bases remaining between them.

J is TRBJ1-6 and V is TRBV13, with unresolved D. The CDR3 has 13 amino acids. Germline V gene data show CDR1 as PRHDT and CDR2 as FYEKMQ (reference sequence). V lost 1 base, J lost 9 bases, and 7 bases lay in between. CDR3 loop: CASSLELVSPLHF. CDR3 nucleotides: TGTGCCAGCAGCTTAGAGTTAGTTTCACCCCTCCACTTT.

The chain recombines TRBV23-1 with TRBJ2-3, with TRBD2 as a possible D gene (6 bases). TRBV23-1 counts as an open reading frame of uncertain function. Trimming cost V 4 bases and J 14 bases, with 13 bases left between them. This CDR3 is built from 11 residues. The CDR3 protein is CASSLGLKSYF. In DNA form, the CDR3 reads TGCGCCAGCAGTCTGGGACTCAAATCGTATTTT.

This rearrangement joins TRBV9 to TRBJ1-6, with TRBD1 matching over 9 bases. This CDR3 is 18 amino acids long. Per the germline V gene, CDR1 is SGDLS and CDR2 is YYNGEE. V trimming: 4 bases; J trimming: 0 bases; junction bases outside the gene matches: 8. The CDR3 DNA is TGTGCCAGCAGCCCCGGACAGGGGATAAGCTCCTATAATTCACCCCTCCACTTT. This translates into CASSPGQGISSYNSPLHF. The whole variable domain, filled in from reference TRBV9 and TRBJ1-6, reads DSGVTQTPKHLITATGQRVTLRCSPRSGDLSVYWYQQSLDQGLQFLIQYYNGEERAKGNILERFSAQQFPDLHSELNLSSLELGDSALYFCASSPGQGISSYNSPLHFGNGTRLTVT.

The V gene is TRBV7-6, the J gene TRBJ1-2; D is unclear. The CDR3 has 14 amino acids. The germline CDR1 and CDR2 sequences are SGHVS and FNYEAQ. Trimming took 5 bases from V and 6 from J, leaving 16 bases between them. CDR3 nucleotides: TGTGCCAGCAGCAACGCTAAGAAGGAGCATGGCTACACCTTC. The encoded protein is CASSNAKKEHGYTF.

The chain uses TRBV7-8 and TRBJ1-5; 7 bases line up with TRBD1. Germline V lookup: CDR1 SGHVS, CDR2 FQNEAQ. Trimming at V came to 5 bases and at J to 6 bases, leaving 10 bases not matched to a gene. The CDR3 is made up of 15 amino acids. This chain's CDR3 is CASSVRRAGGQPQHF. The CDR3 DNA follows: TGTGCCAGCAGCGTAAGAAGGGCAGGGGGTCAGCCCCAGCATTTT.

A single count supports this clone. V usage is TRBV15 and J usage is TRBJ2-3; D not certain. The germline V and J ends were trimmed by 5 bases and 2 bases, with 5 bases remaining between them. CDR3 length: 12 amino acids. The germline gives CDR1 LNHNV, CDR2 YYDKDF (reference sequence). The CDR3 sequence is CATSPNTDTQYF. The CDR3 bases are TGTGCCACCAGCCCTAACACAGATACGCAGTATTTT.

CDR3 protein: CASSSHIAGDAEQYF. The CDR3 nucleotides read TGTGCCAGCAGTTCCCATATAGCGGGAGACGCCGAGCAGTACTTC. The chain couples TRBV27 to TRBJ2-7; TRBD2 matches at 9 bases. V lost 4 bases and J lost 6; bases outside the gene matches: 10. CDR1 is MNHEY and CDR2 is SMNVEV in the germline V gene (reference sequence). The CDR3 is made up of 15 amino acids.

The chain is built from TRBV9 and TRBJ1-6; 7 bases are a match to TRBD1. Germline V CDR1 and CDR2: SGDLS, YYNGEE. The CDR3 runs to 15 residues. V shed 4 bases, J shed 11 bases, and the junction held 12 bases outside the gene matches. The CDR3 reads CASSTSIRQGAPLHF. In DNA form, the CDR3 reads TGTGCCAGCAGCACATCAATACGACAGGGAGCACCCCTCCACTTT. The variable domain in full, with the rest retrieved from reference TRBV9 and TRBJ1-6, is DSGVTQTPKHLITATGQRVTLRCSPRSGDLSVYWYQQSLDQGLQFLIQYYNGEERAKGNILERFSAQQFPDLHSELNLSSLELGDSALYFCASSTSIRQGAPLHFGNGTRLTVT.

The gene calls are TRBV6-2 or TRBV6-3 and TRBJ1-5; TRBD1 matches 7 bases. The CDR3 consists of 18 residues. V dropped 2 bases and J dropped 0; count of bases not matched to a gene: 10. Germline CDR1 MNHEY, CDR2 SVGEGT. The DNA of the CDR3 is TGTGCCAGCAGTTACCCTAAACAGGGGAAGTATAGCAATCAGCCCCAGCATTTT. The encoded protein is CASSYPKQGKYSNQPQHF.

J is TRBJ2-1 and V is TRBV6-2 or TRBV6-3, with 9 nucleotides matching TRBD2. V lost 2 bases, J lost 9 bases, and 17 bases stayed unmatched. There are 18 residues in the CDR3. The germline CDR1 and CDR2 sequences are MNHEY and SVGEGT. The CDR3 protein is CASSYPYVTGTSITEQFF. CDR3 sequence (DNA): TGTGCCAGCAGTTACCCATACGTAACGGGGACTAGCATAACTGAGCAGTTCTTC.

The rearrangement links TRBV19 to TRBJ1-1, with TRBD1 identical over 11 bases. Germline V CDR1 and CDR2: LNHDA, SQIVND (reference sequence). The CDR3 is 15 amino acids. Trimming took 7 bases from V and 1 from J; bases not matched to a gene: 5. This CDR3 is CASIGTGGKNTEAFF. The CDR3, as DNA: TGTGCCAGTATAGGGACAGGGGGTAAGAACACTGAAGCTTTCTTT.

This clone was counted between two and nine times. The V gene is TRBV28, the J gene TRBJ1-5, with 7 positions matching TRBD1. Trimming cost V 10 bases and J 7 bases; bases outside gene matches: 13. The CDR3 sequence is 14 residues long. The germline CDR1 and CDR2 sequences are MDHEN and SYDVKM. The CDR3 DNA sequence: TGTGCCACCTATGCGACAGGGTCAGACCAGCCCCAGCATTTT. Residues: CATYATGSDQPQHF.

V usage is TRBV27 and J usage is TRBJ2-7; D gene uncertain. The germline gives CDR1 MNHEY, CDR2 SMNVEV (reference sequence). The CDR3 has 13 amino acids. The V and J ends lost 2 bases and 2 bases respectively, with 7 bases between them. CDR3 bases: TGTGCCAGCAGTTTAACAGCAACCTACGAGCAGTACTTC. The encoded protein is CASSLTATYEQYF.

V gene TRBV6-5 combines with J gene TRBJ2-3; no firm D call. Trimming shortened V by 6 bases and J by 1 base, and 11 bases separated the two germline ends. This CDR3 spans 14 amino acids. Germline V gene lookup returns CDR1 MNHEY and CDR2 SVGAGI. The DNA for the CDR3 is TGTGCCAGCAGATCGAACAGCCGCACAGATACGCAGTATTTT. It translates to CASRSNSRTDTQYF.

The chain has TRBV19 and TRBJ1-1; 7 positions match TRBD1. In germline, CDR1 is LNHDA, CDR2 SQIVND (reference sequence). V was pared by 8 bases and J by 1 base, with 1 base of the junction left unmatched. This CDR3 comprises 12 residues. The CDR3: CASGQANTEAFF. The CDR3 DNA reads as TGTGCCAGTGGACAGGCGAACACTGAAGCTTTCTTT.

The chain combines TRBV10-3 with TRBJ1-1, with 7 bases lining up with TRBD1. The CDR3 runs to 13 residues. Per germline, CDR1 ENHRY and CDR2 SYGVKD. With V trimmed by 8 bases and J by 3 bases, 6 bases remained unmatched. The CDR3, as DNA: TGTGCCATCGGTCGACAGGGTGACACTGAAGCTTTCTTT. It specifies CAIGRQGDTEAFF.

This clone has more than one count but fewer than ten. This chain uses TRBV9 with TRBJ1-1; 8 positions match TRBD1. Germline lookup yields CDR1 SGDLS and CDR2 YYNGEE. This CDR3 has 13 residues. V was clipped by 3 bases and J by 5 bases; unmatched bases: 3. CDR3 DNA sequence: TGTGCCAGCAGCGACCGACAGGGGACTGAAGCTTTCTTT. Its translation: CASSDRQGTEAFF.

The V gene is TRBV3-1 (or the pseudogene TRBV3-2), the J gene TRBJ2-2, with TRBD1 matching over 7 bases. The CDR3 runs to 14 residues. Germline CDR1 LGHDT, CDR2 YNNKEL (reference sequence). Trimming took 4 bases from V and 6 from J; bases not matched to a gene: 5. The CDR3 bases are TGTGCCAGCAGCCGAATAACAGGGGCCGGGGAGCTGTTTTTT. It translates to CASSRITGAGELFF.

The rearrangement uses TRBV7-9 and TRBJ1-6; TRBD1 matches 7 bases. Germline assignment: CDR1 SEHNR and CDR2 FQNEAQ (reference sequence). The CDR3 spans 14 residues. The trim removed 5 bases at V and 10 bases at J, leaving 8 bases unmatched. The CDR3 nucleotides read TGTGCCAGCAGCGACGGGACAGTTCGCTCACCCCTCCACTTT. It specifies CASSDGTVRSPLHF.

This clone was observed once. The chain recombines TRBV2 with TRBJ1-2; tentatively, D is TRBD1 (5 bases). The germline V gene encodes CDR1 SNHLY and CDR2 FYNNEI. This CDR3 is 14 amino acids long. The V end was cut by 0 bases, the J end by 8 bases, with 13 bases between. The CDR3 loop is CASSEALGGEGYTF. The DNA for the CDR3 is TGTGCCAGCAGTGAAGCGCTTGGGGGGGAGGGCTACACCTTC. Complete variable domain (other parts from reference TRBV2 and TRBJ1-2): EPEVTQTPSHQVTQMGQEVILRCVPISNHLYFYWYRQILGQKVEFLVSFYNNEISEKSEIFDDQFSVERPDGSNFTLKIRSTKLEDSAMYFCASSEALGGEGYTFGSGTRLTVV.